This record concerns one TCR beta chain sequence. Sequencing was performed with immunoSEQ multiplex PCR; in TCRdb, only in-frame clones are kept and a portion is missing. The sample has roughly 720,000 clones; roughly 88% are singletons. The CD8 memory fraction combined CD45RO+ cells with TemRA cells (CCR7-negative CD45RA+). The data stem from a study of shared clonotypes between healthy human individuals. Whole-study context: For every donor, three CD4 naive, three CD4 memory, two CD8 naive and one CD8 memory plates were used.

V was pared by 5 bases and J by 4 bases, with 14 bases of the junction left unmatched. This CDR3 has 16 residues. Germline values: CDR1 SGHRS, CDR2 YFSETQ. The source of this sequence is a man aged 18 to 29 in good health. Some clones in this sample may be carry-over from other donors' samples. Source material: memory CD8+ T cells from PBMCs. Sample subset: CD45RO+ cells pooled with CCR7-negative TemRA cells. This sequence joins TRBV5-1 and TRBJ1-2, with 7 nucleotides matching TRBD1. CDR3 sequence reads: CASRARDSSLPYGYTF. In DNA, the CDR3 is TGCGCCAGCAGAGCCCGGGACAGCTCCCTCCCCTATGGCTACACCTTC.